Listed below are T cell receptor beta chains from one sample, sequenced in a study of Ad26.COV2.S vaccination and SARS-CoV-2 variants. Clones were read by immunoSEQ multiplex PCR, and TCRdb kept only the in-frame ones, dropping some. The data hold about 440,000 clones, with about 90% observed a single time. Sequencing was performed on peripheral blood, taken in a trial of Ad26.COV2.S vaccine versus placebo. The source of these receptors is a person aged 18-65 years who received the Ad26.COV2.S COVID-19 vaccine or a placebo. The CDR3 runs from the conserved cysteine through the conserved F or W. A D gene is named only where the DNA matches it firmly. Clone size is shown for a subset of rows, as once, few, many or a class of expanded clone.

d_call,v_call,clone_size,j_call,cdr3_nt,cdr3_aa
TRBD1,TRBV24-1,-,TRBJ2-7,TGTGCCACCAGTGACCGACTCCCGGGACAGCAATTATTTGAGCAGTACTTC,CATSDRLPGQQLFEQYF
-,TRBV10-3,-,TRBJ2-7,TGTGCCATCACCGGCACAGGGGGGGGAACCTACGAGCAGTACTTC,CAITGTGGGTYEQYF
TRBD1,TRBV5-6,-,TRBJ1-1,TGTGCCAGCAGCTGGACGACCACAGGGGGTAGCACTGAAGCTTTCTTT,CASSWTTTGGSTEAFF
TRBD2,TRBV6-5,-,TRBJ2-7,TGTGCCAGCAGTTACCGGACTAGCTCCTACGAGCAGTACTTC,CASSYRTSSYEQYF
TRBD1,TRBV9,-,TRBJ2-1,TGTGCCAGCAGGGGGGTGGGGACAGGGGCCCACAATGAGCAGTTCTTC,CASRGVGTGAHNEQFF
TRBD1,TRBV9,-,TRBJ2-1,TGTGCCAGCAGCCCCAGACTACAGGGGAACTACAATGAGCAGTTCTTC,CASSPRLQGNYNEQFF
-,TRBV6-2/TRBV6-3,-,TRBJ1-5,TGTGCCAGCAGTTTAGACGGAGTATACAATCAGCCCCAGCATTTT,CASSLDGVYNQPQHF
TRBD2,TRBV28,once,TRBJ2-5,TGTGCCAGCAGTCTAATCGGACTAGCAGGAGAGACCCAGTACTTC,CASSLIGLAGETQYF
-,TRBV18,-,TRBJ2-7,TGTGCCAGCTCACCACAGGGCTGGGGGAGTGAGCAGTACTTC,CASSPQGWGSEQYF
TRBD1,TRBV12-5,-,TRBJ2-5,TGTGCTAGTGGTACCTCGACAGGGCCCGGTGAGACCCAGTACTTC,CASGTSTGPGETQYF
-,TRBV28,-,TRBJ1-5,TGTGCCAGCAGTTTTCAGCTACAGGCGCTCGGGCATTTT,CASSFQLQALGHF
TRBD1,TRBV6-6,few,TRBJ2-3,TGTGCCAGCAGAGAGAGGGACAGGGGCACAGATACGCAGTATTTT,CASRERDRGTDTQYF
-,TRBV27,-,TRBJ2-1,TGTGCCAGCAGTCCAGGGACCGCGGAGCAGTTCTTC,CASSPGTAEQFF
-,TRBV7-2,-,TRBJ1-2,TGTGCCAGCAGCCCACAGGGCCAGGGCGGTGGCTACACCTTC,CASSPQGQGGGYTF
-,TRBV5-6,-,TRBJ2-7,TGTGCCAGCAGCTTTGTGTCGGGAAGTTACGAGCAGTACTTC,CASSFVSGSYEQYF
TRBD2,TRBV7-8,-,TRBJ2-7,TGTGCCAGCAGCTTAGGATTCGTGACTAGCGGGAGAGCAGGTCTCGACGAGCAGTACTTC,CASSLGFVTSGRAGLDEQYF
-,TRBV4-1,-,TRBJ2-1,TGCGCCAGCAGCCAAGAGTTTGGGACTGGAAATGAGCAGTTCTTC,CASSQEFGTGNEQFF
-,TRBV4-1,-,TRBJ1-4,TGCGCCAGCAGCCAAGCGGAGCGGGCTAATGAAAAACTGTTTTTT,CASSQAERANEKLFF
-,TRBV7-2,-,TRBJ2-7,TGTGCCAGCAGCCTTAACTATGGGAGGCCCTACGAGCAGTACTTC,CASSLNYGRPYEQYF
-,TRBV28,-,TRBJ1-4,TGTGCCAGCACCTCGGCGACAATGGTCGAAAAACTGTTTTTT,CASTSATMVEKLFF
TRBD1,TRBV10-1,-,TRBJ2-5,TGCGCCAGCAGTGAACAGGGGGAAGTGGAGACCCAGTACTTC,CASSEQGEVETQYF
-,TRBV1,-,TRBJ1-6,TGCACCAGCAGCCATCCCCTGACAGGAGCCAATAATTCACCCCTCCACTTT,CTSSHPLTGANNSPLHF
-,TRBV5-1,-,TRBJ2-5,TGCGCCAGCAGCTTGGCCTTGTATCAAGAGACCCAGTACTTC,CASSLALYQETQYF
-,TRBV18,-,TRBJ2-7,TGTGCCAGCTCACCTTCTTTGTTAGGGTACCACGAGCAGTACTTC,CASSPSLLGYHEQYF
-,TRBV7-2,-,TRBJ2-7,TGTGCCAGCAGCCTAAGGTGGGGGCCAACCTACGAGCAGTACTTC,CASSLRWGPTYEQYF
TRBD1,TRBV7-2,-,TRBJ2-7,TGTGCCAGCAGCTTGGGGACAGGGGGACGCTCCTACGAGCAGTACTTC,CASSLGTGGRSYEQYF
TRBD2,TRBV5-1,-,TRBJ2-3,TGCGCCAGCAGCATACCTAGCGGGACTAGCACAGATACGCAGTATTTT,CASSIPSGTSTDTQYF
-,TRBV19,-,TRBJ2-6,TGTGCCAGTAGTGTCGGGGGAAGCTCTGGGGCCAACGTCCTGACTTTC,CASSVGGSSGANVLTF
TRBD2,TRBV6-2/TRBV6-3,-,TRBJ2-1,TGTGCCAGCAGCCGAGTGCGGCTAGCGGGAGGAACAGAGAATGAGCAGTTCTTC,CASSRVRLAGGTENEQFF